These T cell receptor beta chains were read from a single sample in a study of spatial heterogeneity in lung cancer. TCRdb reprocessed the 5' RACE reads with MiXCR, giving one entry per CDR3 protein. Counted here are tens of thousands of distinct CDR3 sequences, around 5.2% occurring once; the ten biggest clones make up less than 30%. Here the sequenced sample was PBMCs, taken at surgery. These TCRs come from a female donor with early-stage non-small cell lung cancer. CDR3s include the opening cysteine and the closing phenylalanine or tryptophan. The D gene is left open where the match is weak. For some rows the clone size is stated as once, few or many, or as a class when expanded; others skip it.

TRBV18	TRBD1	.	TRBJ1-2	TGTGCCAGCTCACCGGGACAGGGGGCGCGGTATGGCTACACCTTC	CASSPGQGARYGYTF
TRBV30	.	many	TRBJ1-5	TGTGCCTGGAGTGTAACAGTTAATCAGCCCCAGCATTTT	CAWSVTVNQPQHF
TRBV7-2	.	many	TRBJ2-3	TGTGCCAGCAGCCCAGAGACAGATACGCAGTATTTT	CASSPETDTQYF
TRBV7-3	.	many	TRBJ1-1	TGTGCCAGCAGCTTAAGGGGTTCGGGGACTGAAGCTTTCTTT	CASSLRGSGTEAFF
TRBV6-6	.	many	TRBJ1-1	TGTGCCAGCAGCAACCCAGGGGAGGGGATGAACACTGAAGCTTTCTTT	CASSNPGEGMNTEAFF
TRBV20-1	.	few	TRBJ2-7	TGCAGTGCTAGGGTAGCCCGCGAGCAGTACTTC	CSARVAREQYF
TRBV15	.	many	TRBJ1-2	TGTGCCACCAGCGCAGGGGAACGCTATGGCTACACCTTC	CATSAGERYGYTF
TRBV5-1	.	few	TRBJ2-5	TGCGCCAGCAGATCTAGCGGAGGGGGACCCCAAGAGACCCAGTACTTC	CASRSSGGGPQETQYF
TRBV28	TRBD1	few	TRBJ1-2	TGTGCCAGCATACAGGGGGCGTCCTCTAACTATGGCTACACCTTC	CASIQGASSNYGYTF
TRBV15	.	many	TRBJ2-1	TGTGCCACCAGCAGAGATCCAGCTAACAATGAGCAGTTCTTC	CATSRDPANNEQFF
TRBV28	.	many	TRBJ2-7	TGTGCCAGCAGCGGACCCGGGGGAACCTCCTACGAGCAGTACTTC	CASSGPGGTSYEQYF
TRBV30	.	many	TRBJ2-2	TGTGCCTGGAGTCCCATCTCCGGGGAGCTGTTTTTT	CAWSPISGELFF
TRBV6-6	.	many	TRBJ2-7	TGTGCCAGCAGTTACACTAGCTACTACGAGCAGTACTTC	CASSYTSYYEQYF
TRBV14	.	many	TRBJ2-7	TGTGCCAGCAGCCTACAGGGAATCGGGTACGAGCAGTACTTC	CASSLQGIGYEQYF
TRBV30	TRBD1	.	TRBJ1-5	TGTGCCTGGAGTCGTCCCGGGACAGGGAACAATCAGCCCCAGCATTTT	CAWSRPGTGNNQPQHF
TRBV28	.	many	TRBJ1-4	TGTGCCAGCAGCCCCTCAACGTTGGGGACACCTAATGAAAAACTGTTTTTT	CASSPSTLGTPNEKLFF
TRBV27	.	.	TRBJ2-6	TGTGCCAGCAGACTACAGGGGACTCTCTCTGGGGCCAACGTCCTGACTTTC	CASRLQGTLSGANVLTF
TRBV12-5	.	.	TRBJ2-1	TGTGCTAGTGGTTGGTGGCGGGGGCACTCCTACAATGAGCAGTTCTTC	CASGWWRGHSYNEQFF
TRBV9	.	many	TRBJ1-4	TGTGCCAGCAGCCCAGCAACTAATGAAAAACTGTTTTTT	CASSPATNEKLFF
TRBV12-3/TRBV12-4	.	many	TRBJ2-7	TGTGCCAGCAGTTTTTCGGGCTCCTCCTACGAGCAGTACTTC	CASSFSGSSYEQYF
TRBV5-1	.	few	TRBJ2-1	TGCGCCAGCAGCCCTTCGGGAAACCCCTACAATGAGCAGTTCTTC	CASSPSGNPYNEQFF
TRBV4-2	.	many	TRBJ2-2	TGTGCCAGCAGCCAAGGCCAGGGAGGGAACACCGGGGAGCTGTTTTTT	CASSQGQGGNTGELFF
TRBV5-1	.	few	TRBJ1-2	TGCGCCAGCAGCTTGGATGGCAGATCTAACTATGGCTACACCTTC	CASSLDGRSNYGYTF
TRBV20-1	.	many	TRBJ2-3	TGCAGTGCTAGGGACCCCATCCGGGACACAGATACGCAGTATTTT	CSARDPIRDTDTQYF
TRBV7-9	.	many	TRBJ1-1	TGTGCCAGCAGCTTATCTCGGATGAACACTGAAGCTTTCTTT	CASSLSRMNTEAFF
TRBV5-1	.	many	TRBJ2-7	TGCGCCAGCAGCTTGGCCGAGACCTGGGAGCAGTACTTC	CASSLAETWEQYF
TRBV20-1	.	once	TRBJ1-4	TGCAGTGCTAGAAGGCAGGGGACTCTTCCGGCGAATGAAAAACTGTTTTTT	CSARRQGTLPANEKLFF